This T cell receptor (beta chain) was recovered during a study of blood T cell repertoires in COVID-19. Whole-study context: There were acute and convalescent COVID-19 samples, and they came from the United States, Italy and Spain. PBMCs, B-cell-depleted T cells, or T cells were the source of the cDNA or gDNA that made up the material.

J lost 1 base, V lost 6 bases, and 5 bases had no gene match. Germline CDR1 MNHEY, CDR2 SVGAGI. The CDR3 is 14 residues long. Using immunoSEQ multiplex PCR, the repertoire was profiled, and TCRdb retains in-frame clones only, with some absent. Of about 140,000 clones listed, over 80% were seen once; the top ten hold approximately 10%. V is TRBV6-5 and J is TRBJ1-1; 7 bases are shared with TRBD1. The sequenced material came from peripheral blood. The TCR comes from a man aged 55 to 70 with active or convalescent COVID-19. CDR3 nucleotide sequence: TGTGCCAGCAGCGGGGACAGAGCGAACACTGAAGCTTTCTTT. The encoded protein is CASSGDRANTEAFF.